Below are 32 T cell receptor beta chains sequenced from a single sample in a study of T cells in Graves' hyperthyroidism and ophthalmopathy (dated by TCRdb to between 2018 and 2020). Libraries were prepared through multiplex PCR. Sequencing was carried out with an Illumina HiSeq 2000. TCR beta CDR3 regions were amplified from RNA transcripts. The TCR CDR3 was subjected to a first round of RT-PCR using the HTBI primer set and the Qiagen OneStep RT-PCR kit. TCRdb reran the public reads through fastp at Q25 and MiXCR, keeping productive beta chains. Rows with one shared CDR3 protein collapse into an entry with the most common genes and DNA. The sample table records almost 600,000 distinct CDR3 sequences; around 13% of these occur just once. The ten largest account for 5.8% of the sample. The sequenced material came from blood. Receptors originate from a woman aged 25 to 39 with Graves' hyperthyroidism that later progressed to Graves' ophthalmopathy.

The rearrangement uses TRBV12-5 and TRBJ1-2; D not certain. V dropped 1 base and J dropped 7 bases, with 4 bases sitting between them. Per germline, CDR1 LGHNT and CDR2 FRNRAP. The CDR3 loop spans 11 amino acids. CDR3 sequence reads: CASGLEFGYTF. The DNA for the CDR3 is TGTGCTAGTGGTTTGGAGTTTGGCTACACCTTC.

This clonotype was observed a few times. The J gene is TRBJ1-5, the V gene TRBV7-9, with TRBD1 matching 7 bases. Germline V CDR1 and CDR2: SEHNR, FQNEAQ (reference sequence). CDR3 length: 15 residues. V dropped 4 bases and J dropped 0; count of bases not matched to a gene: 3. The CDR3 bases are TGTGCCAGCAGCTCTTCAGGGGGTAGCAATCAGCCCCAGCATTTT. It codes for CASSSSGGSNQPQHF.

As concerns this clonotype: A much larger clone is a single base away; this may be a read error. The V call is TRBV12-3 or TRBV12-4, the J call TRBJ2-7, with D hard to call. The CDR3 runs to 12 residues. The CDR3 nucleotides are TGTGCCAGCAGCTCCCCATCCTACGGGCAGTACTTC. Its protein product is CASSSPSYGQYF.

This clonotype was seen a few times. V is TRBV30 and J is TRBJ2-3, with D uncertain. There are 15 residues in the CDR3. Trimming stripped 2 bases from V and 0 bases from J, with 12 bases between. Per the germline V gene, CDR1 is GTSNPN and CDR2 is SVGIG (reference sequence). Here the CDR3 reads CAWSRQAPSTDTQYF. CDR3 DNA sequence: TGTGCCTGGAGTAGGCAGGCCCCTAGCACAGATACGCAGTATTTT.

This sequence joins TRBV30 and TRBJ2-1, with 12 bases lining up with TRBD2. V trimming: 2 bases; J trimming: 6 bases; junction bases outside the gene matches: 8. The CDR3 has 16 residues. The germline gives CDR1 GTSNPN, CDR2 SVGIG (reference sequence). The CDR3 DNA reads TGTGCCTGGAGTAGTCTAGCGGGAGGGCCGGGCAATGAGCAGTTCTTC. This sequence encodes CAWSSLAGGPGNEQFF.

This clonotype was seen many times. The chain employs TRBV2 and TRBJ2-2; 11 bases line up with TRBD1. J was trimmed by 5 bases and V by 5 bases; bases with no gene match: 4. CDR1 is SNHLY and CDR2 is FYNNEI in the germline V gene. CDR3 length equals 15 residues. The CDR3 nucleotides are TGTGCCAGCAGTAAAGGACAGGGGGCAACCGGGGAGCTGTTTTTT. Translation: CASSKGQGATGELFF.

This clonotype was picked up a small number of times. The V and J genes are TRBV19 and TRBJ1-2; D remains ambiguous. Looked up from germline, CDR1 is LNHDA and CDR2 is SQIVND (reference sequence). The CDR3 length is 19 residues. Trimming cost V 4 bases and J 4 bases, with 28 bases left between them. CDR3 in amino acids: CASSTARGVNSRKSYGYTF. The CDR3 DNA sequence: TGTGCCAGTAGTACGGCTCGTGGGGTAAACTCTCGTAAGAGCTATGGCTACACCTTC.

V gene TRBV20-1 combines with J gene TRBJ2-5; D gene unclear. CDR1 is DFQATT and CDR2 is SNEGSKA in the germline V gene (reference sequence). This CDR3 region has 15 residues. The ends were cut back, 0 bases at V and 0 bases at J, with 11 bases in the middle. The CDR3 reads CSARDSPANQETQYF. CDR3 bases: TGCAGTGCTAGAGATTCCCCAGCAAACCAAGAGACCCAGTACTTC.

Ten or more counts support this clonotype. The chain links TRBV12-3 or TRBV12-4 to TRBJ2-1; 16 nucleotides line up with TRBD2. CDR3 length equals 18 residues. With V trimmed by 3 bases and J by 6 bases, 8 bases remained unmatched. The CDR3, as DNA: TGTGCCAGCAGTTTGGGGGGACTAGCGGGAGGGTTTCGCAATGAGCAGTTCTTC. This sequence encodes CASSLGGLAGGFRNEQFF.

This clonotype was observed many times. V gene TRBV19 combines with J gene TRBJ1-2; 10 nucleotides match TRBD1. This CDR3 has 14 residues. From germline, CDR1 is LNHDA and CDR2 SQIVND (reference sequence). The V segment lost 6 bases and the J segment 5 bases; nucleotides outside the gene matches: 6. The CDR3 reads CASSNGQGVYGYTF. Here the CDR3 DNA reads TGTGCCAGTAGCAACGGACAGGGGGTATATGGCTACACCTTC.

The V gene is TRBV18, the J gene TRBJ2-5; TRBD2 matches at 13 bases. The germline V gene encodes CDR1 KGHSH and CDR2 LQKENI. The CDR3 is 15 residues long. Trimming removed 4 bases from V and 4 bases from J; junction bases left unmatched: 3. The CDR3 region is CASSRTSGRAETQYF. Here the CDR3 DNA reads TGTGCCAGCTCACGCACTAGCGGGAGGGCAGAGACCCAGTACTTC.

This clonotype came up many times. This chain connects TRBV11-2 to TRBJ2-1; 9 nucleotides match TRBD2. Unmatched junction bases numbered 3, after V lost 6 bases and J lost 3 bases. This CDR3 contains 14 residues. CDR1 SGHAT and CDR2 FQNNGV come from the germline V gene. CDR3 amino acids: CASRFSGGYNEQFF. Written as DNA, the CDR3 is TGTGCCAGCAGATTTAGCGGGGGCTACAATGAGCAGTTCTTC.

Of note for this clonotype: This may come from a read error, since a much larger clone is one base off. The gene calls are TRBV10-3 and TRBJ2-1, with a possible D match to TRBD1 (6 bases). Trimming cost V 3 bases and J 7 bases, with 16 bases left between them. Germline CDR1 is ENHRY and CDR2 is SYGVKD. This CDR3 is 15 amino acids long. The CDR3 DNA reads TGTGCCATCAGTGACTCGGGACATGGAATGAATGAGCAGTTCTTC. Translation gives CAISDSGHGMNEQFF.

The chain is built from TRBV13 and TRBJ1-1; D not certain. This CDR3 is built from 15 residues. V was pared by 5 bases and J by 0 bases, with 13 bases between. Looked up from germline, CDR1 is PRHDT and CDR2 is FYEKMQ (reference sequence). CDR3 in DNA: TGTGCCAGCAGCCGCCTTAGAGGGATGAACACTGAAGCTTTCTTT. It translates to CASSRLRGMNTEAFF.

In this sample, this clonotype turned up a few times. The chain uses TRBV3-1 and TRBJ1-1; 12 nucleotides agree with TRBD1. V shed 4 bases and J 4 bases; nucleotides not matched to a gene: 7. This CDR3 is built from 16 residues. CDR1 and CDR2 (germline): LGHDT, YNNKEL (reference sequence). CDR3 sequence reads: CASSPRDRGQVTEAFF. The CDR3 region has the DNA TGTGCCAGCAGCCCCCGGGACAGGGGGCAGGTCACTGAAGCTTTCTTT.

This clonotype was counted at least ten times. The chain has TRBV3-1 and TRBJ2-1, with 9 positions matching TRBD1. Germline-derived CDR1 and CDR2 are LGHDT and YNNKEL (reference sequence). The CDR3 is 15 residues long. Trimming at V came to 4 bases and at J to 9 bases, leaving 10 bases not matched to a gene. CDR3 in amino acids: CASSPRTGEGGEQFF. CDR3 bases: TGTGCCAGCAGCCCCCGGACAGGGGAGGGTGGTGAGCAGTTCTTC.

The rearrangement links TRBV6-1 to TRBJ2-1; 9 nucleotides line up with TRBD2. V gave up 5 bases and J gave up 2 bases; unmatched junction bases: 7. The CDR3 extends over 16 amino acids. CDR1 and CDR2 from the germline V gene are MNHNS and SASEGT. The CDR3 here is CASSMRTSVTYNEQFF. The CDR3 coding sequence is TGTGCCAGCAGTATGCGGACTAGCGTCACCTACAATGAGCAGTTCTTC.

This clonotype was counted ten times or more. The V call is TRBV20-1, the J call TRBJ2-5; 9 bases match TRBD2. Germline CDR1 and CDR2: DFQATT and SNEGSKA (reference sequence). The CDR3 loop spans 14 amino acids. The V and J ends lost 5 bases and 2 bases, in that order; junction bases with no gene match: 6. CDR3 nucleotides: TGCAGTGCTGTACTTGCGGGAGGGCAAGAGACCCAGTACTTC. Translating gives CSAVLAGGQETQYF.

This clonotype was counted many times. This chain uses TRBV3-1 with TRBJ2-1, with D uncertain. Trimming took off 0 bases at V and 10 bases at J, with 7 bases between the two ends. This CDR3 has 12 amino acids. CDR1 is LGHDT and CDR2 is YNNKEL in the germline V gene (reference sequence). For the CDR3, the DNA is TGTGCCAGCAGCCAAGAGTGGCGGGAGCAGTTCTTC. Translation gives CASSQEWREQFF.

This clonotype was seen once. The genes are TRBV11-2 and TRBJ2-7; TRBD2 matches at 13 bases. Per the germline V gene, CDR1 is SGHAT and CDR2 is FQNNGV. J was trimmed by 0 bases and V by 3 bases; bases with no gene match: 5. This CDR3 is 17 amino acids long. CDR3 bases: TGTGCCAGCAGCTTTGGACTAGCGGGAGCAAGCTCCTACGAGCAGTACTTC. It codes for CASSFGLAGASSYEQYF.

This clonotype has a count of ten or more. The chain employs TRBV2 and TRBJ2-7, with 13 positions matching TRBD2. The CDR3 has 15 residues. Germline lookup yields CDR1 SNHLY and CDR2 FYNNEI. J gave up 2 bases and V 5 bases, and 3 bases lay outside the gene matches. CDR3 protein: CASSWTSGSPYEQYF. CDR3 sequence (DNA): TGTGCCAGCAGTTGGACTAGCGGGAGTCCCTACGAGCAGTACTTC.

The rearrangement joins TRBV28 to TRBJ1-2, with D tentatively TRBD1 (5 bases). V was trimmed by 7 bases and J by 7 bases, leaving 10 bases between them. Germline V CDR1 and CDR2: MDHEN, SYDVKM. This CDR3 comprises 11 residues. The CDR3 DNA is TGTGCCAGCACCCCGGGGACTGGCTACACCTTC. Amino acids: CASTPGTGYTF.

This rearrangement joins TRBV28 to TRBJ2-5; a possible D gene is TRBD1 (6 bases). This CDR3 is 14 amino acids long. V lost 6 bases, J lost 4 bases, and 15 bases lay in between. CDR1 is MDHEN, CDR2 SYDVKM, per germline. CDR3 sequence reads: CASRPGAPGETQYF. CDR3 DNA sequence: TGTGCCAGCAGGCCAGGGGCCCCGGGAGAGACCCAGTACTTC.

This clonotype was recorded many times. The genes are TRBV20-1 and TRBJ2-2, with D hard to call. Trimming cost V 0 bases and J 1 base, with 6 bases left between them. Germline V gene data show CDR1 as DFQATT and CDR2 as SNEGSKA (reference sequence). The CDR3 spans 14 residues. CDR3 bases: TGCAGTGCTAGAGATCTTCGGAACACCGGGGAGCTGTTTTTT. Protein: CSARDLRNTGELFF.

Ten or more counts support this clonotype. The genes are TRBV12-3 or TRBV12-4 and TRBJ1-4; D is undetermined. Trimming pared 6 bases from V and 5 bases from J, leaving 13 bases between. CDR3 length: 14 amino acids. The CDR3 spells CASRRRGENEKLFF. The CDR3, as DNA: TGTGCCAGCAGACGGAGAGGTGAAAATGAAAAACTGTTTTTT.

This clonotype has ten or more counts. The V gene is TRBV27, the J gene TRBJ2-7; D remains unclear. The V gene lost 2 bases and the J gene lost 4 bases, with 12 bases spanning the gap. From germline, CDR1 is MNHEY and CDR2 SMNVEV (reference sequence). The CDR3 length is 14 residues. CDR3 in amino acids: CASSLGIGVYEQYF. CDR3 coding DNA: TGTGCCAGCAGTTTAGGGATTGGGGTATACGAGCAGTACTTC.

This chain connects TRBV4-2 to TRBJ2-7, with TRBD2 matching over 11 bases. Trimming took 1 base from V and 7 from J; bases not matched to a gene: 12. Per the germline V gene, CDR1 is LGHNA and CDR2 is YNFKEQ. CDR3 length: 17 amino acids. The CDR3 loop is CASSQGVTSGGGEEQYF. The CDR3 DNA is TGTGCCAGCAGCCAAGGGGTCACTAGCGGGGGAGGGGAAGAGCAGTACTTC.

V usage is TRBV6-1 and J usage is TRBJ1-4, with a weak D call TRBD1 (6 bases). The CDR3 contains 15 residues. In germline, CDR1 is MNHNS, CDR2 SASEGT. Trimming took 8 bases from V and 4 from J, leaving 17 bases between them. In DNA, the CDR3 is TGTGCCAGCCGCCTACTTGGGGGGCTTAATGAAAAACTGTTTTTT. This sequence encodes CASRLLGGLNEKLFF.

This clonotype was observed a few times. The chain couples TRBV29-1 to TRBJ2-2; the D is unclear. Deletions cut 4 bases from V and 4 bases from J, with 10 bases between. CDR3 length equals 13 residues. CDR1 and CDR2 (germline): SQVTM, ANQGSEA. The CDR3 DNA sequence: TGCAGCGTTGGGCCAGTCCCCACCGGGGAGCTGTTTTTT. Translation gives CSVGPVPTGELFF.

This clonotype was seen at least ten times. V and J are TRBV4-2 and TRBJ2-7, with 11 positions matching TRBD2. There are 15 residues in the CDR3. The germline V gene encodes CDR1 LGHNA and CDR2 YNFKEQ. V shed 4 bases and J 6 bases; nucleotides not matched to a gene: 8. CDR3 DNA: TGTGCCAGCAGCCCGAGACTAGCGGGAATGCTCGAGCAGTACTTC. This gives the protein CASSPRLAGMLEQYF.

The chain carries TRBV12-3 or TRBV12-4 and TRBJ2-1; D gene ambiguous. With 2 bases removed from V and 0 bases from J, the gap between germline ends came to 17 bases. The CDR3 runs 18 residues. The CDR3 nucleotides read TGTGCCAGCAGTTTACACGGTGCTGGCGGCAGCTCCTACAATGAGCAGTTCTTC. This translates into CASSLHGAGGSSYNEQFF.

This clonotype has more than one count but fewer than ten. The junction differs from germline at one of its ends, possibly a read error. V gene TRBV7-7 combines with J gene TRBJ2-2, with D possibly being TRBD1 (6 bases). CDR1 and CDR2 from the germline V gene are SSHAT and FNYEAQ (reference sequence). This CDR3 contains 14 residues. CDR3 in DNA: TGTGCTAGCAGCTCGCAGGGGTTCACCGGGGAGCTGTTTTTT. Encoded protein: CASSSQGFTGELFF.